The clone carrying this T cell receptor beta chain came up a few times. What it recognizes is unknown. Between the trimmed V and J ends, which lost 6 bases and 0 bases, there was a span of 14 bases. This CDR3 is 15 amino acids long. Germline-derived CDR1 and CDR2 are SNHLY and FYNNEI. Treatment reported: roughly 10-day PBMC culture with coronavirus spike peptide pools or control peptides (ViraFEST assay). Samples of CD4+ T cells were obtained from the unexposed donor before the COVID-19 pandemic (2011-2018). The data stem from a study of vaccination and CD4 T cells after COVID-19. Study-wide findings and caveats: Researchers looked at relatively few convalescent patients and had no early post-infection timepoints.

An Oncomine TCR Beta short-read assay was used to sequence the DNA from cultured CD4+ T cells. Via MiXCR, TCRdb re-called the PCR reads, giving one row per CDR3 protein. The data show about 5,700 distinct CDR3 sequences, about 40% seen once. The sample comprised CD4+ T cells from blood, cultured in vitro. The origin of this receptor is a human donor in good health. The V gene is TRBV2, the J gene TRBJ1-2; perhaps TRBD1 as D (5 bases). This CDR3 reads CASRRTGVSNYGYTF. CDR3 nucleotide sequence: TGTGCCAGCAGGAGAACAGGCGTGTCTAACTATGGCTACACCTTC.